Sequencing of this TCR beta chain was carried out in a study of type 1 and type 2 diabetes patients. This CDR3 comprises 14 residues. V lost 1 base, J lost 10 bases, and 10 bases stayed unmatched. CDR1 SGHRS and CDR2 YFSETQ come from the germline V gene. Genomic DNA was the PCR template. The TCR beta CDR3 region was amplified using 30 forward and 13 reverse primers. TCRdb analysed the multiplex PCR reads with MiXCR anew, one entry per CDR3 protein. The data contain more than 250,000 distinct CDR3 sequences, around 47% of them seen just once; the ten biggest clones take up roughly 15%. The chain joins TRBV5-1 to TRBJ1-1, with 7 bases aligning to TRBD1. The clonotype was recovered from a man between 18 and 29 years old with type 2 diabetes. Sequencing was carried out using peripheral blood mononuclear cells (PBMCs). Here the CDR3 reads CASSLSGGLTGAFF. CDR3 sequence (DNA): TGCGCCAGCAGCTTGTCAGGGGGACTGACGGGAGCTTTCTTT. Full variable domain (rest looked up from reference TRBV5-1 and TRBJ1-1): KAGVTQTPRYLIKTRGQQVTLSCSPISGHRSVSWYQQTPGQGLQFLFEYFSETQRNKGNFPGRFSGRQFSNSRSEMNVSTLELGDSALYLCASSLSGGLTGAFFGQGTRLTVV.